The following is a T cell receptor (beta chain) sequence with its context. The antigen is not known. This specimen belongs to a study of T cell responses to AZD1222 COVID-19 vaccine. Findings of the study overall: Sampling that yielded the repertoires occurred only after the peak T cell response. Mapped onto spike, vaccine-associated CD4 TCRs spanned it and were dominant at 160-218 and 743-854. Clonal diversity may have been underestimated, and the donors were mostly white British, with more females than males.

The table came from immunoSEQ multiplex PCR; TCRdb's copy has only in-frame clones and leaves some out. The table has some 110,000 clones, about 86% seen once. Unmatched junction bases numbered 5, after V lost 2 bases and J lost 3 bases. This CDR3 has 17 residues. Germline CDR1 reads MNHEY; CDR2 reads SVGEGT. The chain uses TRBV6-2 or TRBV6-3 and TRBJ2-2; 11 bases fit TRBD1. The receptor's source is an adult who received the AZD1222 COVID-19 vaccine. The sequences come from peripheral blood, collected 28 days after the second AZD1222 dose. In DNA form, the CDR3 reads TGTGCCAGCAGTTACACCCGGACAGGGGGCTACACCGGGGAGCTGTTTTTT. Its translation: CASSYTRTGGYTGELFF.